The next 10 T cell receptor beta chains were all read from a single sample in a study of T cell changes during pregnancy in multiple sclerosis. The table came from immunoSEQ multiplex PCR; TCRdb's copy has only in-frame clones and leaves some out. The sample consists of about 40,000 clones, 88% of them appearing once. The input for sequencing was peripheral blood, taken in the first trimester of pregnancy. The receptor source for this set is a female donor in good health, enrolled as a control in a pregnancy study.

V gene TRBV9 combines with J gene TRBJ2-7; the match to TRBD2 covers 8 bases. This CDR3 is 16 amino acids long. With 8 bases clipped from V and 2 bases from J, the junction kept 15 bases outside the gene matches. Germline-derived CDR1 and CDR2 are SGDLS and YYNGEE. CDR3 region: CARSAGVLPLTYEQYF. In DNA, the CDR3 is TGTGCCAGATCAGCGGGGGTCTTGCCCCTAACCTACGAGCAGTACTTC.

The rearrangement links TRBV10-2 to TRBJ2-5; TRBD1 matches 10 bases. The CDR3 covers 14 residues. Unmatched junction bases numbered 7, after V lost 7 bases and J lost 5 bases. Germline CDR1 WSHSY, CDR2 SAAADI. The CDR3 sequence is CASTDRGHGETQYF. CDR3 bases: TGCGCCAGCACCGACAGGGGGCATGGGGAGACCCAGTACTTC.

This clone was counted once. The chain has TRBV19 and TRBJ2-3, with 7 bases matching TRBD2. Trimming cost V 4 bases and J 5 bases; bases outside gene matches: 12. The CDR3 spans 16 residues. The germline gives CDR1 LNHDA, CDR2 SQIVND (reference sequence). The CDR3 sequence: CASSSMERGYLDTQYF. The CDR3 nucleotides are TGTGCCAGTAGTAGCATGGAGCGGGGTTACTTAGATACGCAGTATTTT. Combining the CDR3 with reference TRBV19 and TRBJ2-3 gives the whole variable domain DGGITQSPKYLFRKEGQNVTLSCEQNLNHDAMYWYRQDPGQGLRLIYYSQIVNDFQKGDIAEGYSVSREKKESFPLTVTSAQKNPTAFYLCASSSMERGYLDTQYFGPGTRLTVL.

The chain couples TRBV6-5 to TRBJ1-1; no definite D call. The V and J ends lost 2 bases and 4 bases respectively, with 8 bases between them. The CDR3 sequence is 13 residues long. Germline V CDR1 and CDR2: MNHEY, SVGAGI. The CDR3 protein is CASSYGQTTEAFF. The CDR3 DNA follows: TGTGCCAGCAGTTACGGGCAGACCACTGAAGCTTTCTTT.

V gene TRBV6-5 combines with J gene TRBJ2-7; TRBD1 agrees at 7 bases. CDR1 and CDR2 from the germline V gene are MNHEY and SVGAGI. CDR3 length equals 15 residues. Trimming took 2 bases from V and 5 from J; bases not matched to a gene: 9. This CDR3 reads CASSYLPGGSDEQYF. CDR3 nucleotides: TGTGCCAGCAGTTACCTGCCAGGGGGTAGCGACGAGCAGTACTTC.

The chain recombines TRBV9 with TRBJ2-1; 15 nucleotides align to TRBD2. Losses at the gene ends were 3 bases for V and 8 bases for J; bases not matched to a gene: 12. Germline V CDR1 and CDR2: SGDLS, YYNGEE. This CDR3 comprises 18 residues. The CDR3, as DNA: TGTGCCAGCAGCGCTCGGACTAGCGGGAGGGCCGTTAGCGATGAGCAGTTCTTC. Translating gives CASSARTSGRAVSDEQFF.

The chain has TRBV6-5 and TRBJ2-3, with 8 bases that match TRBD1. J gave up 8 bases and V 6 bases, and 4 bases lay outside the gene matches. CDR3 length equals 12 residues. Germline V gene sequence: CDR1 MNHEY, CDR2 SVGAGI. In DNA, the CDR3 is TGTGCCAGCAGCTCTACAGGGGGTACGCAGTATTTT. Amino acid sequence: CASSSTGGTQYF.

This CDR3 is CASSPIPTTTPNEQFF. CDR3 DNA: TGTGCCAGCAGCCCAATCCCAACTACCACCCCCAATGAGCAGTTCTTC. The V call is TRBV7-8, the J call TRBJ2-1; D is ambiguous. CDR1 and CDR2 from the germline V gene are SGHVS and FQNEAQ. The CDR3 spans 16 residues. The V end was cut by 5 bases, the J end by 6 bases, with 20 bases between.

The V call is TRBV19, the J call TRBJ1-3, with 7 bases that match TRBD1. The V segment lost 4 bases and the J segment 0 bases; nucleotides outside the gene matches: 12. Germline CDR1 LNHDA, CDR2 SQIVND (reference sequence). The CDR3 covers 18 residues. Here the CDR3 reads CASSTRRVGQTSGNTIYF. In DNA, the CDR3 is TGTGCCAGTAGTACGAGAAGGGTGGGACAGACCTCTGGAAACACCATATATTTT.

The V gene is TRBV7-3, the J gene TRBJ2-3; 10 bases map to TRBD1. CDR3 size: 18 residues. Germline V gene sequence: CDR1 SGHTA, CDR2 FQGTGA. The junction had 11 bases not matched to a gene; V was cut back by 5 bases and J by 0 bases. CDR3 in amino acids: CASSRTGGFIPSTDTQYF. The CDR3 DNA follows: TGTGCCAGCAGCCGGACAGGGGGGTTCATTCCTAGCACAGATACGCAGTATTTT.